This T cell receptor (beta chain) was sequenced in a study of blood T cell repertoires in COVID-19. This clone has just one count. The repertoire was sequenced with immunoSEQ multiplex PCR; TCRdb's copy has only in-frame clones and lacks some. The table shows 540,000 or so clones, with roughly nine tenths occurring only once. The receptor was isolated from a woman aged 45 to 65 with COVID-19, enrolled during active disease. The sample consisted of peripheral blood.

The CDR3 reads CASTRTGYYGYTF. The CDR3 DNA follows: TGTGCCAGCACCCGGACAGGGTACTATGGCTACACCTTC. V usage is TRBV6-5 and J usage is TRBJ1-2; 8 bases fit TRBD1. Germline V CDR1 and CDR2: MNHEY, SVGAGI. The CDR3 extends over 13 amino acids. After removal of 7 bases from V and 3 bases from J, the junction contained 4 bases not matched to a gene.